Each of the 13 T cell receptor beta chains below was sequenced from the same sample in a study of T cells after yellow fever vaccination (dated 2019 in TCRdb). Libraries came from 5' RACE. For sequencing, an Illumina NovaSeq 6000 was employed. Through fastp at Q25 and MiXCR, TCRdb rebuilt clones from the public reads, retaining in-frame beta chains. Under each unique CDR3 protein, matching rows form one entry showing the most common genes and DNA. The sample data list about 310,000 distinct CDR3 sequences, and around 3.6% of these were observed just once. The top ten hold less than 25% of the sample. The treatment or condition label, as the study defines it: live attenuated yellow fever vaccine strain. The sample consisted of PBMCs, taken on the day of the yellow fever booster vaccination. The receptor set was obtained from a man aged 18 to 30 who received the YFV17D yellow fever vaccine.

This clonotype was detected only a few times. V and J are TRBV4-1 and TRBJ1-5; no reliable D call. This CDR3 has 15 amino acids. CDR1 is MGHRA, CDR2 YSYEKL, per germline. The V gene lost 0 bases and the J gene lost 7 bases, with 13 bases spanning the gap. CDR3 bases: TGCGCCAGCAGCCAAGATCGGTCGGTTTGGCAGCCCCAGCATTTT. It is translated as CASSQDRSVWQPQHF.

In this sample, this clonotype turned up a few times. The V and J genes are TRBV10-3 and TRBJ1-1; maybe TRBD1 (5 bases). Per the germline V gene, CDR1 is ENHRY and CDR2 is SYGVKD. The V gene lost 3 bases and the J gene lost 10 bases, with 21 bases spanning the gap. This CDR3 has 15 residues. The CDR3 protein is CAISDHLGGGVGAFF. The DNA for the CDR3 is TGTGCCATCAGTGACCACTTGGGGGGGGGTGTAGGAGCTTTCTTT.

J is TRBJ2-5 and V is TRBV4-3; possible D gene TRBD1, 6 bases. The V gene's germline CDR1 is LGHNA and CDR2 YSLEER. This CDR3 has 17 residues. Trimming left V 3 bases short and J 2 bases short, with 19 bases between. Here the CDR3 reads CASSQREGMRGQETQYF. CDR3 coding DNA: TGCGCCAGCAGCCAGAGAGAAGGGATGAGGGGGCAAGAGACCCAGTACTTC.

This clonotype was detected a few times. The V call is TRBV7-9, the J call TRBJ1-1; weak D call: TRBD1 (5 bases). The CDR3 is made up of 15 amino acids. Trimming stripped 5 bases from V and 6 bases from J, with 19 bases between. Per the germline V gene, CDR1 is SEHNR and CDR2 is FQNEAQ (reference sequence). The CDR3 protein is CASSGYSGGPPEAFF. The CDR3 bases are TGTGCCAGCAGCGGATACAGTGGGGGACCTCCTGAAGCTTTCTTT.

This clonotype was seen a handful of times. This sequence joins TRBV20-1 and TRBJ2-6; 7 bases are shared with TRBD2. Germline CDR1 reads DFQATT; CDR2 reads SNEGSKA (reference sequence). The J segment lost 0 bases and the V segment lost 1 base, leaving 0 bases of the junction unmatched. The CDR3 is made up of 15 amino acids. In DNA, the CDR3 is TGCAGTGCTAGAGGCGGGGGCTCTGGGGCCAACGTCCTGACTTTC. Protein product: CSARGGGSGANVLTF.

This clonotype was counted only a few times. The chain couples TRBV2 to TRBJ2-7; tentative D call: TRBD2 (5 bases). This CDR3 contains 13 residues. V lost 7 bases and J 5 bases, leaving 15 bases between the germline ends. Germline loops: CDR1 SNHLY, CDR2 FYNNEI. The CDR3 DNA sequence: TGTGCCAGCAAGGGAGTCGGGGTAGACGAGCAGTACTTC. This gives the protein CASKGVGVDEQYF.

This chain connects TRBV9 to TRBJ2-1; no definite D call. CDR1 and CDR2 (germline): SGDLS, YYNGEE. The CDR3 contains 14 residues. V dropped 3 bases and J dropped 3 bases, with 10 bases sitting between them. The CDR3 nucleotides read TGTGCCAGCAGCGAAGGCCGGGTCTACAATGAGCAGTTCTTC. Its translation is CASSEGRVYNEQFF.

This chain's CDR3 is CASSVDPDPRTEAFF. CDR3 DNA sequence: TGTGCCAGCAGCGTAGATCCGGATCCGAGGACTGAAGCTTTCTTT. The chain employs TRBV9 and TRBJ1-1; D gene unclear. The CDR3 extends over 15 amino acids. V lost 0 bases and J lost 5, with 14 bases in between. Germline V lookup: CDR1 SGDLS, CDR2 YYNGEE. Full variable domain (rest looked up from reference TRBV9 and TRBJ1-1): DSGVTQTPKHLITATGQRVTLRCSPRSGDLSVYWYQQSLDQGLQFLIQYYNGEERAKGNILERFSAQQFPDLHSELNLSSLELGDSALYFCASSVDPDPRTEAFFGQGTRLTVV.

This clonotype was recorded a few times. The V gene is TRBV30, the J gene TRBJ1-1; 7 positions agree with TRBD1. Germline V gene lookup returns CDR1 GTSNPN and CDR2 SVGIG (reference sequence). J was trimmed by 4 bases and V by 0 bases; bases with no gene match: 2. This CDR3 is built from 13 residues. The CDR3 spells CAWSVPGGTEAFF. CDR3 bases: TGTGCCTGGAGTGTACCAGGGGGCACTGAAGCTTTCTTT.

The CDR3 region has the DNA TGTGCCAGCAGCTTCAGACTAGCGGGACTTGGTGGGGCCAACGTCCTGACTTTC. Translated: CASSFRLAGLGGANVLTF. This chain joins TRBV7-2 and TRBJ2-6, with 11 bases that match TRBD2. CDR1 and CDR2 from the germline V gene are SGHTA and FQGNSA. The V and J ends lost 3 bases and 3 bases, in that order; junction bases with no gene match: 7. The CDR3 is 18 amino acids.

This clonotype has ten or more counts. The genes are TRBV20-1 and TRBJ2-7; 10 positions match TRBD2. This CDR3 spans 15 amino acids. Germline CDR1 is DFQATT and CDR2 is SNEGSKA (reference sequence). V lost 5 bases to trimming and J lost 2 bases; unmatched junction nucleotides: 9. CDR3 protein: CSADLLAGVTYEQYF. The CDR3 coding sequence is TGCAGTGCTGACCTTCTAGCGGGGGTAACCTACGAGCAGTACTTC.

This clonotype has ten or more counts. The chain joins TRBV4-3 to TRBJ1-1; TRBD1 aligns across 8 bases. Looked up from germline, CDR1 is LGHNA and CDR2 is YSLEER. J was trimmed by 2 bases and V by 4 bases; bases with no gene match: 6. The CDR3 has 15 amino acids. The CDR3 protein is CASSPHTGGNTEAFF. The CDR3 DNA reads TGCGCCAGCAGCCCCCATACAGGGGGTAACACTGAAGCTTTCTTT.

This clonotype was recorded many times. The chain joins TRBV12-3 or TRBV12-4 to TRBJ2-5; either TRBD1 or TRBD2 may supply D (5 bases each). CDR3 size: 13 residues. Trimming pared 3 bases from V and 4 bases from J, leaving 9 bases between. The CDR3 loop is CASSLDGAETQYF. The CDR3 coding sequence is TGTGCCAGCAGTTTGGACGGGGCAGAGACCCAGTACTTC.